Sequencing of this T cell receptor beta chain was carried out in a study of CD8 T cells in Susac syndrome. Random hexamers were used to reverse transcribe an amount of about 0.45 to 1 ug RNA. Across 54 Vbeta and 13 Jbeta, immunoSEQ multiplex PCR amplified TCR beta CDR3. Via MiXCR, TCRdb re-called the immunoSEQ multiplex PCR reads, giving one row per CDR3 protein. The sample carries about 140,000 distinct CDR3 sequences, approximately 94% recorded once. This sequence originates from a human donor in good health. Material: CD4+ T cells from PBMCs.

The CDR3 DNA sequence: TGTGCCAGCAGCGCTCAGGGAAGTGGGGCCAACGTCCTGACTTTC. Its protein is CASSAQGSGANVLTF. V and J are TRBV11-1 and TRBJ2-6, with TRBD1 as a possible D gene (5 bases). This CDR3 has 15 residues. V shed 5 bases and J shed 3 bases, with 11 bases lying between them. Germline-derived CDR1 and CDR2 are SGHAT and FQDESV (reference sequence).